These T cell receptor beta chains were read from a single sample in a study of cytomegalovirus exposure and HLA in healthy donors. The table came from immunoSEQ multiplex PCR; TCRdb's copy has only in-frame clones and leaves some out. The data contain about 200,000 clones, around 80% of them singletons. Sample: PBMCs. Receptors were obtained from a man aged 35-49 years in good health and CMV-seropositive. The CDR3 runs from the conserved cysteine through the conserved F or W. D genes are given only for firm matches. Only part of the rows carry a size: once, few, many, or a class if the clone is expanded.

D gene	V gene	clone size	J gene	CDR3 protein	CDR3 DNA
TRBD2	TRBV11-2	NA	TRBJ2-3	CASSLRTSGGGSTDTQYF	TGTGCCAGCAGCCTAAGGACTAGCGGGGGGGGCAGCACAGATACGCAGTATTTT
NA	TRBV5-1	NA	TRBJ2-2	CASSLRTPQGTGELFF	TGCGCCAGCAGCTTACGGACACCTCAAGGCACCGGGGAGCTGTTTTTT
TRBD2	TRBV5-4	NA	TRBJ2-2	CASSPGTSGRAKLFF	TGTGCCAGCAGCCCCGGGACTAGCGGGAGGGCTAAGCTGTTTTTT
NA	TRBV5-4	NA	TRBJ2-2	CASSFPPAGELFF	TGTGCCAGCAGCTTTCCTCCCGCGGGGGAGCTGTTTTTT
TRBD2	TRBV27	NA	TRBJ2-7	CASSLAGDYEQYF	TGTGCCAGCAGTCTGGCGGGAGACTACGAGCAGTACTTC
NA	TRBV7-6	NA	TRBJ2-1	CASSLGYGQFF	TGTGCCAGCAGCTTAGGGTACGGGCAGTTCTTC
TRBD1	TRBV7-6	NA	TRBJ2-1	CASSARRSTGNYNEQFF	TGTGCCAGCAGCGCTAGGAGGTCGACAGGGAACTACAATGAGCAGTTCTTC
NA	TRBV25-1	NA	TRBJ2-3	CASSESGVGTDTQYF	TGTGCCAGCAGTGAATCGGGGGTGGGGACAGATACGCAGTATTTT
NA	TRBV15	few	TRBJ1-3	CATSRDRWGVDTIYF	TGTGCCACCAGCAGAGATCGGTGGGGGGTTGACACCATATATTTT
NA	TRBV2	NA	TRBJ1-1	CASSYTGKGTEAFF	TGTGCCAGCAGTTATACAGGGAAGGGCACTGAAGCTTTCTTT
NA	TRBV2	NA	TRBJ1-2	CASSPILGQTLDYGYTF	TGTGCCAGCAGTCCAATTCTCGGACAGACGTTAGACTATGGCTACACCTTC
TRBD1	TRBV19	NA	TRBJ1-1	CASSTGDAKAFF	TGTGCCAGTTCGACAGGGGACGCGAAAGCTTTCTTT
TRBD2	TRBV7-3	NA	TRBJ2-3	CASSLNPASGGLDTQYF	TGTGCCAGCAGCCTAAACCCGGCTAGCGGAGGATTGGATACGCAGTATTTT
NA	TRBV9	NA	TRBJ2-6	CASRASGANVLTF	TGTGCCAGCAGGGCTTCTGGGGCCAACGTCCTGACTTTC
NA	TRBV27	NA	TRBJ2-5	CASSSGSETQYF	TGTGCCAGCAGTTCAGGGTCAGAGACCCAGTACTTC
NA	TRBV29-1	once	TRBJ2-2	CSALTGNTGELFF	TGCAGCGCCCTTACAGGGAACACCGGGGAGCTGTTTTTT
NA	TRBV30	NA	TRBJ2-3	CAWSGQGRNTQYF	TGTGCCTGGAGTGGGCAGGGGCGAAATACGCAGTATTTT
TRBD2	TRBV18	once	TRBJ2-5	CASSPLNTGGQETQYF	TGTGCCAGCTCACCACTTAACACGGGGGGCCAAGAGACCCAGTACTTC
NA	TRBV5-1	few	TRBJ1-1	CASSWGGAETEAFF	TGCGCCAGCAGCTGGGGGGGGGCTGAGACTGAAGCTTTCTTT
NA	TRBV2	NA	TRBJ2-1	CASSVRRVSYNEQFF	TGTGCCAGCAGTGTGAGACGGGTCTCCTACAATGAGCAGTTCTTC